The present T cell receptor (beta chain) was sequenced within a study of beta chain features in type 1 diabetes. This CDR3 contains 11 residues. V lost 8 bases and J 7 bases, leaving 11 bases between the germline ends. CDR1 is MDHEN and CDR2 is SYDVKM in the germline V gene. Of the isolated RNA, all was reverse transcribed, and so the sequenced material was expressed TCRB transcripts. Assay: immunoSEQ multiplex PCR; the TCRdb copy retains only in-frame clones and omits some. The sample contains 300,000 to 350,000 clones, 7.5% to 9% of which appear only once. This clone was seen a few times. Its specificity is not known. General study results and limits: For cells with high TCR expression, cDNA sequencing could yield over-representation.

The TCR sequence derives from a woman under 30 in good health. V usage is TRBV28 and J usage is TRBJ1-2; D is undetermined. Sequencing was done on a sample of central memory CD4+ T cells from blood. CDR3 DNA sequence: TGTGCCAGCGCGTCGGGGTTTGGCTACACCTTC. Protein: CASASGFGYTF.